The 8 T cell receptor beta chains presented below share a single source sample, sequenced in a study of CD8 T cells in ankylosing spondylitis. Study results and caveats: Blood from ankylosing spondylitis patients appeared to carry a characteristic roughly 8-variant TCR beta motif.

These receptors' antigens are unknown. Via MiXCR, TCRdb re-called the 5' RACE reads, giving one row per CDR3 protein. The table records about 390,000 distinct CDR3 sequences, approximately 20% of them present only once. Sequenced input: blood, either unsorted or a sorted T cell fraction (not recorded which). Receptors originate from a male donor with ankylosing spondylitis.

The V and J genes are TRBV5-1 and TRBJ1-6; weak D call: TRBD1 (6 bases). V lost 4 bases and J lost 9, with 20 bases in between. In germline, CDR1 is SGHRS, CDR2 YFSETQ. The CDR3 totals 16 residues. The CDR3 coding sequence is TGCGCCAGCAGCCCATTTACCGGGACAACCACTTCACCCCTCCACTTT. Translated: CASSPFTGTTTSPLHF. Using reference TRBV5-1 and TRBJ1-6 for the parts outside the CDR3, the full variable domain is KAGVTQTPRYLIKTRGQQVTLSCSPISGHRSVSWYQQTPGQGLQFLFEYFSETQRNKGNFPGRFSGRQFSNSRSEMNVSTLELGDSALYLCASSPFTGTTTSPLHFGNGTRLTVT.

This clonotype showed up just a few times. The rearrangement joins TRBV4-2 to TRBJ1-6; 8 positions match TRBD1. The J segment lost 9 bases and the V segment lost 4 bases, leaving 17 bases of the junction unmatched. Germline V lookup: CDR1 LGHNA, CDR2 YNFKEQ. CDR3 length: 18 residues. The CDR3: CASSLEGRRTGLISPLHF. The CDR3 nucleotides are TGTGCCAGCAGCCTGGAAGGCCGCCGGACAGGGTTAATTTCACCCCTCCACTTT.

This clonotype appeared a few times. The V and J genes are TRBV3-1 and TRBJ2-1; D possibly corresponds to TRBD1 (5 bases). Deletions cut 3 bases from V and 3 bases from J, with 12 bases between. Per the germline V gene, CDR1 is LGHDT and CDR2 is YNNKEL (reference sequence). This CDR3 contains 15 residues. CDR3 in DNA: TGTGCCAGCAGCCAGATGACAGCTATCTACAATGAGCAGTTCTTC. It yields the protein CASSQMTAIYNEQFF.

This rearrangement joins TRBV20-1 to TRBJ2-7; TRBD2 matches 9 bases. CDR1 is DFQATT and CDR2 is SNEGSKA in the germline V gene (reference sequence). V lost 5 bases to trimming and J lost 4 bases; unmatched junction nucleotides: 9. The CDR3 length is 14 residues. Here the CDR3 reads CSADQGSGSYEQYF. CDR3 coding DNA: TGCAGTGCTGACCAGGGTAGCGGGAGTTACGAGCAGTACTTC.

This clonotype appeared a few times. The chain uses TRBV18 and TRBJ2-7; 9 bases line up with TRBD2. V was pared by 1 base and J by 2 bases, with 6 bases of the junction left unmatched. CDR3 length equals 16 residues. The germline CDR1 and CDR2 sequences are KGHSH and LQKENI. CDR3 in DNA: TGTGCCAGCTCACCACTTGGACTAGCGAATGCCTACGAGCAGTACTTC. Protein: CASSPLGLANAYEQYF.

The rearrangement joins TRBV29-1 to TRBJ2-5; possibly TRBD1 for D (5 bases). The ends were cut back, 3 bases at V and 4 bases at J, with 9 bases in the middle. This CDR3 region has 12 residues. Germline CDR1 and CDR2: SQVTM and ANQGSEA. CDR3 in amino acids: CSVESQGETQYF. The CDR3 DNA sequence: TGCAGCGTTGAGAGCCAGGGAGAGACCCAGTACTTC.

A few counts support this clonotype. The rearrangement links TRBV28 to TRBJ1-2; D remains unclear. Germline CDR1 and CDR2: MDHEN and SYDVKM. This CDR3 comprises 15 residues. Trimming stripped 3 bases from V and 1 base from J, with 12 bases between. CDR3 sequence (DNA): TGTGCCAGCAGTTTTTTCCAGGACCGTAACTATGGCTACACCTTC. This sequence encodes CASSFFQDRNYGYTF.

The CDR3 sequence is CSVDPTGVYGYTF. CDR3 nucleotide sequence: TGCAGCGTTGACCCGACAGGGGTGTATGGCTACACCTTC. This sequence joins TRBV29-1 and TRBJ1-2; TRBD1 matches 8 bases. Germline trimming cut 3 bases from V and 5 bases from J; bases unmatched to any gene: 5. The CDR3 sequence is 13 residues long. Per the germline V gene, CDR1 is SQVTM and CDR2 is ANQGSEA.